Listed below are T cell receptor beta chains from one sample, sequenced in a study of T cell repertoires in cytomegalovirus infection. One entry per CDR3 protein results from TCRdb running MiXCR on the reads. The sample contains about half a million distinct CDR3 sequences, under 45% of which appear only once. Their recognized antigens are unknown. The specimen was cultured PBMCs, collected from culture after CMV antigen stimulation. Receptors originate from a human donor in good health (CMV status not recorded). Some clones in this sample may be carry-over from other donors' samples. The CDR3 runs from the conserved cysteine through the conserved F or W. The order of the fields is D gene, J gene, V gene, CDR3 protein. The D gene is left open where the match is weak.

>-|TRBJ2-3|TRBV7-2
CASSSDGRKDTQYF
>-|TRBJ2-7|TRBV10-1
CASSESGQNEQYF
>TRBD1|TRBJ2-1|TRBV7-2
CASTRGLTGVSYNEQFF
>TRBD2|TRBJ2-3|TRBV12-5
CASGLVRGLAGKSTDTQYF
>-|TRBJ1-2|TRBV20-1
CSARDPQTASRVYTF
>TRBD1|TRBJ2-1|TRBV12-3/TRBV12-4
CASSPGGRGLNEQFF
>-|TRBJ1-2|TRBV7-2
CASSLEVGRRGYTF
>-|TRBJ1-1|TRBV7-9
CASSLEAYEAFF
>-|TRBJ2-3|TRBV5-1
CASSLAVRATTDTQYF
>-|TRBJ2-7|TRBV20-1
CSASRAGSYYEQYF
>-|TRBJ1-6|TRBV27
CASSFSGHSPLHF
>TRBD1|TRBJ2-5|TRBV28
CASSDRDRRETQYF
>TRBD1|TRBJ1-2|TRBV7-9
CASSSWDRQANYGYTF
>-|TRBJ1-5|TRBV19
CATSVRYSNQPQHF
>-|TRBJ2-3|TRBV7-2
CASSAQKGRGLSDTQYF
>-|TRBJ2-6|TRBV4-2
CASSQTIGANVLTF
>-|TRBJ1-2|TRBV6-8
CASTSGVNYGYTF
>-|TRBJ2-2|TRBV29-1
CSVDGQGKGGELFF
>TRBD1|TRBJ2-7|TRBV6-5
CASRRLTGTEQYF
>-|TRBJ2-3|TRBV4-1
CASSQVGLSTSTDTQYF
>TRBD1|TRBJ2-5|TRBV7-9
CASSPGTAQETQYF
>TRBD1|TRBJ2-5|TRBV11-1
CASSRVGQGETQYF